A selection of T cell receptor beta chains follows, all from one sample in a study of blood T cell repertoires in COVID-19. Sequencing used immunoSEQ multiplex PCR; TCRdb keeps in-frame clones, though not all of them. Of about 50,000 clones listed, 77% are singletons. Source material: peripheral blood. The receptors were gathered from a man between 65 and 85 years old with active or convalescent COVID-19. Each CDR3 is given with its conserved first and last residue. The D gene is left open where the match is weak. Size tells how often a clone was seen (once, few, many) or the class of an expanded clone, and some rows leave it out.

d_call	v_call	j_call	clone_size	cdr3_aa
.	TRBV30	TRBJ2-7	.	CAWSVREISEQYF
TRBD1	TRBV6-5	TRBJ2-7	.	CASRGQIDAYEQYF
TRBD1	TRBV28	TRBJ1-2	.	CASISYPQGARGYTF
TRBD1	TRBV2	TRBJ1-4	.	CASSAGQGNEKLFF
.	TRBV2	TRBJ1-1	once	CASSERARGTEAFF
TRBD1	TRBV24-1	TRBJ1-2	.	CATSDPGQPYGYTF
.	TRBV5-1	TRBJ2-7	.	CASSLTGLAYEQYF
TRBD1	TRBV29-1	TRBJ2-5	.	CSGRQGSQETQYF
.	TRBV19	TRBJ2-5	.	CASSAQETQYF
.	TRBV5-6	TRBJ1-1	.	CASSFLGGTEAFF
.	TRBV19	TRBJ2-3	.	CASSIAPRVEDTQYF
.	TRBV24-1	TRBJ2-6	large	CATSDLLLSGANVLTF
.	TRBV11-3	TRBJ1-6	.	CASSLGVGGSPLHF
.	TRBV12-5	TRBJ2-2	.	CASGRGGGTGELFF
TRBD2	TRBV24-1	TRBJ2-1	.	CATETSGTYNEQFF
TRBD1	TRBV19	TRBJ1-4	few	CASGTGFEKLFF
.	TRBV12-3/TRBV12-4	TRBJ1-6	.	CASRTTAGSPLHF
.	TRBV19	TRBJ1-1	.	CASSIARGHTEAFF
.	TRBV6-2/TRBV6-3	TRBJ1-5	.	CASSFRESLHF
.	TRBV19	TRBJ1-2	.	CASSIVSQGLDYGYTF
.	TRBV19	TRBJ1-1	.	CASSIGGGGPEAFF
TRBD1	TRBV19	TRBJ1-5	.	CASSTQGQGRNQPQHF
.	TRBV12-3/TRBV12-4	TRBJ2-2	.	CASSFVDTGELFF
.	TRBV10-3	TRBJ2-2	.	CAISKLPGQNTGELFF
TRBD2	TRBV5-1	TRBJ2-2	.	CASSRGDSRNTGELFF
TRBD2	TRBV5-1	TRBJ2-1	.	CASSRLGTSGGDEQFF
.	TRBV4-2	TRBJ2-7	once	CASSQGGQGPYEQYF
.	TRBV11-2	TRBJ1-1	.	CASSLVRGANTEAFF
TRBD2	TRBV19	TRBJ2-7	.	CASRRGTSGRADDEQYF